Listed below are T cell receptor beta chains from one sample, sequenced in a study of beta chain features in type 1 diabetes. Only in-frame clones appear in the TCRdb table, and some are missing; sequencing was by immunoSEQ multiplex PCR. The sample shows a few hundred thousand clones, 16% of them seen only once. The sample consisted of naive CD4+ T cells from blood. These receptors were collected from a young man with type 1 diabetes. The CDR3 runs from the conserved cysteine through the conserved F or W. Fields, in order: clone size, V gene, J gene, D gene, CDR3 protein, CDR3 DNA. The D gene is left open where the match is weak. The size entry is marked missing in some rows and otherwise reads once, few, many or a size class.

few,TRBV9,TRBJ2-5,TRBD1,CASSVGQGRETQYF,TGTGCCAGCAGCGTAGGACAGGGGAGGGAGACCCAGTACTTC
NA,TRBV28,TRBJ2-1,TRBD1,CASSPLDRGDNEQFF,TGTGCCAGCAGTCCACTGGACAGGGGGGACAATGAGCAGTTCTTC
few,TRBV29-1,TRBJ1-2,NA,CSVSQGPYGYTF,TGCAGCGTGAGTCAGGGGCCCTATGGCTACACCTTC
few,TRBV5-1,TRBJ2-6,NA,CASSLLPSGANVLTF,TGCGCCAGCAGCTTACTTCCCTCTGGGGCCAACGTCCTGACTTTC
NA,TRBV14,TRBJ2-4,NA,CASSQDPASQYF,TGTGCCAGCAGTCAGGACCCTGCATCTCAGTACTTC
few,TRBV7-2,TRBJ1-3,NA,CASSLEYSSGNTIYF,TGTGCCAGCAGCTTAGAGTACAGCTCTGGAAACACCATATATTTT
few,TRBV30,TRBJ2-1,NA,CAWSRGLFNEQFF,TGTGCCTGGAGTAGGGGCCTATTCAATGAGCAGTTCTTC
NA,TRBV27,TRBJ1-4,NA,CASSSQDRREKLFF,TGTGCCAGCAGCTCCCAGGACAGACGAGAAAAACTGTTTTTT
NA,TRBV29-1,TRBJ2-7,NA,CSVGQIYEQYF,TGCAGCGTAGGACAGATCTACGAGCAGTACTTC
NA,TRBV5-1,TRBJ2-1,TRBD2,CASRDRASGNEQFF,TGCGCCAGCAGGGATCGAGCTAGCGGAAATGAGCAGTTCTTC
few,TRBV21-1,TRBJ2-7,NA,CASSKDEAAYEQYF,TGTGCCAGCAGCAAAGACGAAGCAGCCTACGAGCAGTACTTC
few,TRBV29-1,TRBJ2-7,TRBD2,CSVRLAGTYEQYF,TGCAGCGTTCGTTTAGCGGGAACCTACGAGCAGTACTTC
few,TRBV25-1,TRBJ1-2,NA,CASSEPGGVSMGYTF,TGTGCCAGCAGTGAACCGGGGGGAGTAAGCATGGGCTACACCTTC
NA,TRBV5-4,TRBJ2-6,NA,CASSLDSQLLVLTF,TGTGCCAGCAGTCTTGACAGCCAGTTGCTGGTCCTGACTTTC
NA,TRBV4-1,TRBJ2-3,TRBD2,CASSQEGDIAGGTDTQYF,TGCGCCAGCAGCCAAGAGGGCGATATAGCGGGAGGGACAGATACGCAGTATTTT
few,TRBV13,TRBJ2-4,TRBD1,CASSRLPGQGPRKKAKNIQYF,TGTGCCAGCAGCCGATTACCGGGACAGGGACCCAGGAAAAAGGCCAAAAACATTCAGTACTTC
NA,TRBV29-1,TRBJ2-7,NA,CSVVLLALTYEQYF,TGCAGCGTTGTCTTGCTAGCGTTAACCTACGAGCAGTACTTC
few,TRBV15,TRBJ2-1,NA,CATSRDLAADEQFF,TGTGCCACCAGCAGAGATCTGGCTGCGGATGAGCAGTTCTTC
few,TRBV15,TRBJ2-5,TRBD1,CATSRVIDRGETQYF,TGTGCCACCAGCAGAGTTATCGACAGGGGGGAGACCCAGTACTTC
few,TRBV5-1,TRBJ1-1,TRBD1,CASGTGATEAFF,TGCGCCAGCGGGACAGGGGCCACTGAAGCTTTCTTT
few,TRBV5-4,TRBJ2-1,TRBD2,CASSPIPGTSGMSYNEQFF,TGTGCCAGCAGCCCTATTCCCGGGACTAGCGGGATGAGTTACAATGAGCAGTTCTTC
few,TRBV30,TRBJ2-6,NA,CASGGGLSGANVLTF,TGTGCCTCCGGCGGCGGTCTCTCTGGGGCCAACGTCCTGACTTTC
few,TRBV15,TRBJ2-3,NA,CATSRDWRPGGTQYF,TGTGCCACCAGCAGAGATTGGCGGCCCGGGGGTACGCAGTATTTT
NA,TRBV30,TRBJ2-2,TRBD2,CAWNQRELGELFF,TGTGCCTGGAACCAGCGGGAGCTCGGGGAGCTGTTTTTT
few,TRBV30,TRBJ2-7,TRBD2,CAWSGGLAHEQYF,TGTGCCTGGAGTGGAGGACTAGCCCACGAGCAGTACTTC
few,TRBV28,TRBJ2-7,NA,CASSTSSFYEQYF,TGTGCCAGCAGTACCAGCAGTTTCTACGAGCAGTACTTC
few,TRBV7-2,TRBJ2-5,TRBD1,CASSLNGQGKETQYF,TGTGCCAGCAGCTTGAACGGACAGGGGAAAGAGACCCAGTACTTC
NA,TRBV7-7,TRBJ2-5,TRBD1,CASSLTQGAVETQYF,TGTGCTAGCAGCTTAACACAGGGGGCCGTAGAGACCCAGTACTTC
NA,TRBV30,TRBJ2-7,TRBD2,CAWAQAGLSEQYF,TGTGCCTGGGCCCAAGCGGGACTTTCCGAGCAGTACTTC
NA,TRBV20-1,TRBJ2-3,NA,CSARLDTQYF,TGCAGTGCTAGGTTAGATACGCAGTATTTT
NA,TRBV16,TRBJ2-5,NA,CASSFQETQYF,TGTGCCAGCAGCTTTCAGGAGACCCAGTACTTC
NA,TRBV28,TRBJ2-1,TRBD2,CASSLGSGRHNEQFF,TGTGCCAGCAGTTTAGGTAGCGGGAGGCACAATGAGCAGTTCTTC
few,TRBV15,TRBJ2-5,NA,CATSTVGSHQETQYF,TGTGCCACCAGCACCGTAGGCTCTCACCAAGAGACCCAGTACTTC
NA,TRBV20-1,TRBJ1-2,NA,CSASNYGYTF,TGCAGTGCATCCAACTATGGCTACACCTTC
NA,TRBV7-2,TRBJ2-7,NA,CASSLLWGYEQYF,TGTGCCAGCAGCCTCCTATGGGGCTACGAGCAGTACTTC
once,TRBV9,TRBJ2-3,NA,CASSVGFGGDTQYF,TGTGCCAGCAGCGTAGGGTTCGGTGGAGATACGCAGTATTTT
NA,TRBV28,TRBJ2-1,NA,CASIGAGSYNEQFF,TGTGCCAGCATTGGGGCGGGTTCCTACAATGAGCAGTTCTTC
few,TRBV6-5,TRBJ2-3,TRBD1,CASSLGQGADTQYF,TGTGCCAGCAGTCTAGGACAGGGCGCAGATACGCAGTATTTT
few,TRBV6-6,TRBJ2-4,NA,CASSTDLAKNIQYF,TGTGCCAGCAGTACAGACCTAGCCAAAAACATTCAGTACTTC
NA,TRBV15,TRBJ2-3,TRBD1,CATSKLDRGGIDTQYF,TGTGCCACCAGCAAACTGGACAGGGGAGGGATAGATACGCAGTATTTT
few,TRBV14,TRBJ2-1,NA,CASSQDKYNEQFF,TGTGCCAGCAGCCAAGACAAGTACAATGAGCAGTTCTTC
few,TRBV4-1,TRBJ1-2,NA,CASSTRNYGYTF,TGCGCCAGCAGCACACGGAACTATGGCTACACCTTC
NA,TRBV4-1,TRBJ2-5,TRBD1,CASSLGDRSQETQYF,TGCGCCAGCAGCCTAGGGGACAGGAGCCAAGAGACCCAGTACTTC